The 14 T cell receptor beta chains listed next were all sequenced from one sample in a study of blood T cell repertoires in COVID-19. Assay: immunoSEQ multiplex PCR; the TCRdb copy retains only in-frame clones and omits some. The sample holds about 190,000 clones, roughly 86% seen once. The sample comprised peripheral blood. Receptor source: a woman aged 70-85 years with active or convalescent COVID-19.

The CDR3 protein is CASSGQGARGNTIYF. The CDR3 DNA sequence: TGTGCCAGCAGCGGACAGGGGGCGCGAGGAAACACCATATATTTT. The genes are TRBV6-5 and TRBJ1-3; TRBD1 matches at 11 bases. From germline, CDR1 is MNHEY and CDR2 SVGAGI. The ends lost 6 bases at V and 4 bases at J; junction bases unmatched: 5. The length of the CDR3 is 15 residues.

The chain employs TRBV20-1 and TRBJ2-7; TRBD2 aligns across 9 bases. This CDR3 comprises 15 residues. CDR1 DFQATT and CDR2 SNEGSKA come from the germline V gene (reference sequence). J lost 4 bases, V lost 3 bases, and 10 bases had no gene match. The chain's CDR3 is CSASAGGSGRYEQYF. The CDR3, as DNA: TGCAGTGCTAGTGCAGGAGGTAGCGGGAGATACGAGCAGTACTTC.

The CDR3 DNA sequence: TGCGCCAGCAGCTTGGACAGCCTAATGGGCTACGAGCAGTACTTC. It is translated as CASSLDSLMGYEQYF. The chain uses TRBV5-1 and TRBJ2-7, with D uncertain. The V end was cut by 0 bases, the J end by 3 bases, with 13 bases between. The CDR3 spans 15 residues. Germline V CDR1 and CDR2: SGHRS, YFSETQ.

The chain couples TRBV5-1 to TRBJ2-1; D call uncertain. The CDR3 is made up of 12 amino acids. CDR1 and CDR2 (germline): SGHRS, YFSETQ. Between the trimmed V and J ends, which lost 3 bases and 7 bases, there was a span of 8 bases. CDR3 bases: TGCGCCAGCAGCTCGGAGCTTAATGAGCAGTTCTTC. The encoded protein is CASSSELNEQFF.

The rearrangement links TRBV7-2 to TRBJ1-2; 7 nucleotides agree with TRBD1. V was pared by 0 bases and J by 4 bases, with 5 bases of the junction left unmatched. CDR1 and CDR2 (germline): SGHTA, FQGNSA. CDR3 length: 15 residues. DNA of the CDR3: TGTGCCAGCAGCTTAGCACGACAGGGTCCCTATGGCTACACCTTC. Its protein product is CASSLARQGPYGYTF.

In its sample, this clone is large. The chain employs TRBV3-1 (or the pseudogene TRBV3-2) and TRBJ2-2, with D unclear. The germline V gene encodes CDR1 LGHDT and CDR2 YNNKEL (reference sequence). The CDR3 has 11 amino acids. The ends were cut back, 1 base at V and 10 bases at J, with 4 bases in the middle. CDR3 DNA: TGTGCCAGCAGCCAAGGACTGGAGCTGTTTTTT. Translation gives CASSQGLELFF.

Turning to this clone: At one end the junction does not follow the germline gene, possibly because of a read error. The same CDR3 also results from other DNA sequences found in this sample. V is TRBV6-5 and J is TRBJ1-2; possible D gene TRBD1, 6 bases. This CDR3 spans 13 amino acids. Per germline, CDR1 MNHEY and CDR2 SVGAGI. The CDR3 coding sequence is TGTGCCAGCAGTCACAGGGACGGCTATGGCTACACCTTT. Protein sequence: CASSHRDGYGYTF.

CDR3 protein: CASSPRGLTNNEQFF. The CDR3 nucleotides are TGTGCCAGCAGCCCCCGGGGACTCACAAACAATGAGCAGTTCTTC. The chain carries TRBV14 and TRBJ2-1, with a weak D call TRBD2 (6 bases). Germline V gives CDR1 SGHDN, CDR2 FVKESK. CDR3 length: 15 amino acids. V lost 4 bases to trimming and J lost 5 bases, with 15 bases between them.

This clone has a single count. The chain uses TRBV5-6 and TRBJ1-1; D is unresolved. The CDR3 is 12 amino acids. The germline CDR1 and CDR2 sequences are SGHDT and YYEEEE. V was pared by 3 bases and J by 5 bases, with 8 bases between. CDR3 nucleotides: TGTGCCAGCAGCTACGGGAGGACTGAAGCTTTCTTT. This encodes CASSYGRTEAFF.

This rearrangement joins TRBV7-8 to TRBJ1-5, with TRBD1 matching 7 bases. This CDR3 spans 17 amino acids. The germline CDR1 and CDR2 sequences are SGHVS and FQNEAQ. The trim removed 6 bases at V and 2 bases at J, leaving 13 bases unmatched. The CDR3 spells CASSHNLVGGGNQPQHF. CDR3 nucleotides: TGTGCCAGCAGTCACAACTTAGTAGGGGGCGGCAATCAGCCCCAGCATTTT.

The chain carries TRBV6-5 and TRBJ2-3; 9 bases are a match to TRBD1. Losses at the gene ends were 6 bases for V and 13 bases for J; bases not matched to a gene: 14. The length of the CDR3 is 14 residues. The germline V gene encodes CDR1 MNHEY and CDR2 SVGAGI. CDR3 protein: CASSRDPQGALEYF. The DNA for the CDR3 is TGTGCCAGCAGCAGAGACCCACAGGGGGCCCTGGAGTATTTT.

The chain couples TRBV5-1 to TRBJ1-5, with 7 bases identical to TRBD1. This CDR3 is 15 amino acids long. Germline CDR1 reads SGHRS; CDR2 reads YFSETQ. V lost 3 bases and J lost 4; bases outside the gene matches: 7. The CDR3 is CASSSTGSRNQPQHF. The CDR3 DNA is TGCGCCAGCAGCTCGACAGGGAGCAGGAATCAGCCCCAGCATTTT.

Written as DNA, the CDR3 is TGTGCCAGCCTAGCGGGGTACGAGCAGTACTTC. It specifies CASLAGYEQYF. This rearrangement joins TRBV2 to TRBJ2-7; 9 positions agree with TRBD2. Trimming at V came to 8 bases and at J to 4 bases, leaving 0 bases not matched to a gene. The germline gives CDR1 SNHLY, CDR2 FYNNEI. The CDR3 has 11 amino acids.

The genes are TRBV25-1 and TRBJ1-6; D perhaps matches TRBD1 (5 bases). Germline V gene data show CDR1 as MGHDK and CDR2 as SYGVNS. V lost 5 bases, J lost 7 bases, and 12 bases lay in between. The CDR3 loop spans 14 amino acids. This chain's CDR3 is CASSNPGLNSPLHF. The CDR3 region has the DNA TGTGCCAGCAGTAATCCGGGACTCAATTCACCCCTCCACTTT.